The entry below describes one T cell receptor (beta chain). Spiked synthetic TCR analogs estimated absolute template abundance per PCR. The data were produced by immunoSEQ multiplex PCR, yet TCRdb's version contains in-frame clones alone and is incomplete. Among some 31,000 clones listed, 84% were seen once. The sample originates from a study of PD-L1 blockade in urothelial cancer. Study-level background: Blood drawn 3 weeks (second dose) and 6 weeks after treatment start was analyzed.

Time point here: peripheral blood 6 weeks after treatment start. Patients were living with locally advanced or metastatic urothelial carcinoma. Source: PBMCs, taken around atezolizumab (anti-PD-L1) treatment. This receptor was identified in an older man with urothelial cancer.

CDR3 amino acids: CASNDRAGANVLTF. CDR3 nucleotide sequence: TGTGCCAGTAACGACAGGGCTGGGGCCAACGTCCTGACTTTC. The V call is TRBV19, the J call TRBJ2-6; 7 bases match TRBD1. CDR3 length: 14 amino acids. From germline, CDR1 is LNHDA and CDR2 SQIVND (reference sequence). The V and J ends lost 7 bases and 2 bases, in that order; junction bases with no gene match: 2.